Listed here are 30 T cell receptor beta chains from one sample, sequenced in a study of cytomegalovirus exposure and HLA in healthy donors. PCR used 60 Vbeta primers and 13 Jbeta primers. Clones were read by immunoSEQ multiplex PCR, and TCRdb kept only the in-frame ones, dropping some. Among some 120,000 clones, 82% were seen once, and the ten largest hold around a fifth. Sequenced input: PBMCs. The source is a man aged 25 to 45 in good health and CMV-seropositive.

This clone came up once. The CDR3 DNA is TGTGCCAGCAGGGACAGGGGGATAGGGGACGGGCAGTACGTC. Its protein is CASRDRGIGDGQYV. J is TRBJ2-7 and V is TRBV6-1; the match to TRBD1 covers 10 bases. Germline-derived CDR1 and CDR2 are MNHNS and SASEGT. V was pared by 6 bases and J by 9 bases, with 11 bases of the junction left unmatched. This CDR3 contains 14 residues.

The genes are TRBV21-1 and TRBJ2-7; the DNA was not used to check the table's D call, TRBD2. TRBV21-1 is labeled a pseudogene. This CDR3 has 19 residues. CDR3 region: CASSKSTVEGGDPPYEQYV. The DNA of the CDR3 is TGTGCCAGCAGCAAATCAACGGTGGAAGGGGGGGACCCTCCCTACGAGCAGTACGTC.

This chain connects TRBV4-1 to TRBJ2-5; D might be TRBD1 (6 bases). The CDR3 is 14 amino acids. CDR1 is MGHRA, CDR2 YSYEKL, per germline. The germline V and J ends were trimmed by 4 bases and 5 bases, with 14 bases remaining between them. Written as DNA, the CDR3 is TGCGCCAGCAGCCGACAGGAAAAGGAGGAGACCCAGTACTTC. It is translated as CASSRQEKEETQYF.

The rearrangement uses TRBV7-4 and TRBJ2-3; possibly TRBD2 for D (5 bases). CDR3 length: 13 residues. CDR1 SGHVT and CDR2 SQSDAQ come from the germline V gene. V dropped 7 bases and J dropped 6 bases, with 14 bases sitting between them. The CDR3 sequence is CASTWEPLDTQYF. The CDR3 nucleotides are TGTGCCAGCACCTGGGAGCCCCTGGATACGCAGTATTTT.

V gene TRBV7-9 combines with J gene TRBJ2-5, with unresolved D. V lost 3 bases to trimming and J lost 0 bases, with 8 bases between them. CDR3 size: 14 residues. CDR1 is SEHNR and CDR2 is FQNEAQ in the germline V gene (reference sequence). CDR3 residues: CASSFPLDQETQYF. The CDR3 DNA sequence: TGTGCCAGCAGCTTTCCTCTAGACCAAGAGACCCAGTACTTC.

In the case of this clone: One end of the junction is discordant with germline, which a read error may explain. This CDR3 is CSSRGNWTGVGELFF. For the CDR3, the DNA is TGTTCCAGCAGGGGTAATTGGACAGGGGTCGGGGAGCTGTTTTTT. The rearrangement joins TRBV7-9 to TRBJ2-2; TRBD1 agrees at 9 bases. In germline, CDR1 is SEHNR, CDR2 FQNEAQ (reference sequence). This CDR3 contains 15 residues. The variable domain in full, with the rest retrieved from reference TRBV7-9 and TRBJ2-2, is DTGVSQNPRHKITKRGQNVTFRCDPISEHNRLYWYRQTLGQGPEFLTYFQNEAQLEKSRLLSDRFSAERPKGSFSTLEIQRTEQGDSAMYLCSSRGNWTGVGELFFGEGSRLTVL.

This clone was recorded only once. This sequence joins TRBV5-1 and TRBJ2-2, with 8 bases matching TRBD1. The length of the CDR3 is 16 residues. Germline V gene sequence: CDR1 SGHRS, CDR2 YFSETQ. The V and J ends lost 3 bases and 1 base, in that order; junction bases with no gene match: 5. As DNA, the CDR3 is TGCGCCAGCAGCTGGTGGACAGGGAAGAACACCGGGGAGCTGTTTTTT. Its protein product is CASSWWTGKNTGELFF.

The V gene is TRBV2, the J gene TRBJ1-2; D unresolved. V was shortened by 5 bases and J by 4 bases, with 11 bases between the two germline ends. CDR3 length: 13 residues. Germline CDR1 and CDR2: SNHLY and FYNNEI. This CDR3 is CASSQGGIYGYTF. DNA of the CDR3: TGTGCCAGCAGTCAAGGAGGGATCTATGGCTACACCTTC.

The rearrangement uses TRBV6-1 and TRBJ1-5, with D perhaps matching TRBD1 (5 bases). In germline, CDR1 is MNHNS, CDR2 SASEGT. The CDR3 has 14 amino acids. V was pared by 5 bases and J by 5 bases, with 13 bases between. The DNA for the CDR3 is TGTGCCAGCAGTACCCAGGGAACCTATCAGCCCCAGCATTTT. This sequence encodes CASSTQGTYQPQHF.

In nucleotides, the CDR3 is TGTGCCTGGAGTGTACCGGGTGGCTATGGCTACACCTTC. As protein: CAWSVPGGYGYTF. V and J are TRBV30 and TRBJ1-2; D unclear. This CDR3 has 13 amino acids. From germline, CDR1 is GTSNPN and CDR2 SVGIG (reference sequence). V lost 0 bases and J lost 4, with 9 bases in between.

V gene TRBV2 combines with J gene TRBJ1-6, with D perhaps TRBD1 (5 bases). Germline loops: CDR1 SNHLY, CDR2 FYNNEI. Trimming took 4 bases from V and 6 from J, leaving 7 bases between them. The CDR3 covers 13 residues. CDR3 DNA sequence: TGTGCCAGCAGTGGACAGATTAATTCACCCCTCCACTTT. This encodes CASSGQINSPLHF.

V is TRBV28 and J is TRBJ1-1; D not certain. Trimming left V 2 bases short and J 7 bases short, with 8 bases between. Per the germline V gene, CDR1 is MDHEN and CDR2 is SYDVKM. The CDR3 length is 12 residues. CDR3 in DNA: TGTGCCAGCAGTTTAACCCAGATTGAAGCTTTCTTT. This gives the protein CASSLTQIEAFF. The variable domain in full, with the rest retrieved from reference TRBV28 and TRBJ1-1, is DVKVTQSSRYLVKRTGEKVFLECVQDMDHENMFWYRQDPGLGLRLIYFSYDVKMKEKGDIPEGYSVSREKKERFSLILESASTNQTSMYLCASSLTQIEAFFGQGTRLTVV.

DNA for the CDR3: TGTGCCAGCTCCCCCAGTGCCTCAGGGATCGATCAGCCCCAGCATTTT. Residues: CASSPSASGIDQPQHF. The chain couples TRBV18 to TRBJ1-5, with D possibly matching TRBD1 (5 bases). The CDR3 has 16 residues. The V end lost 6 bases, the J end lost 5 bases, and 20 bases lay between the germline ends. Germline V gene sequence: CDR1 KGHSH, CDR2 LQKENI.

J is TRBJ2-5 and V is TRBV6-5; D is perhaps TRBD1 (6 bases). This CDR3 has 14 residues. Per the germline V gene, CDR1 is MNHEY and CDR2 is SVGAGI. Trimming left V 8 bases short and J 2 bases short, with 15 bases between. In DNA form, the CDR3 reads TGTGCCAGCGGTGGACGACAGGAACAAGAGACCCAGTACTTC. Its protein product is CASGGRQEQETQYF.

The genes are TRBV27 and TRBJ1-5; D is unclear. Germline V gives CDR1 MNHEY, CDR2 SMNVEV (reference sequence). Trimming removed 5 bases at V and 10 bases at J, with 15 bases between. The CDR3 length is 13 residues. This CDR3 reads CASSLGSGLPQHF. For the CDR3, the DNA is TGTGCCAGCAGTCTCGGTTCCGGTCTCCCCCAGCATTTT.

This chain links TRBV6-1 with TRBJ1-2; 8 bases match TRBD1. CDR3 size: 13 residues. Germline CDR1 reads MNHNS; CDR2 reads SASEGT. Trimming cost V 6 bases and J 3 bases; bases outside gene matches: 3. The DNA of the CDR3 is TGTGCCAGCAGGATGGGACAGGACTATGGCTACACCTTC. Translation: CASRMGQDYGYTF.

This clone appeared a few times. The chain has TRBV6-1 and TRBJ1-4; D unresolved. V dropped 2 bases and J dropped 0 bases, with 10 bases sitting between them. The CDR3 loop spans 16 amino acids. Germline assignment: CDR1 MNHNS and CDR2 SASEGT. CDR3 DNA: TGTGCCAGCAGTGAATTAGAGGGCGCAACTAATGAAAAACTGTTTTTT. Translation gives CASSELEGATNEKLFF.

This clone showed up just a few times. J is TRBJ2-5 and V is TRBV5-1; D is possibly TRBD1 (6 bases). CDR3 length: 16 residues. CDR1 SGHRS and CDR2 YFSETQ come from the germline V gene. V gave up 3 bases and J gave up 5 bases, with 20 bases separating them. CDR3 sequence reads: CASSYSGVGEGETQYF. CDR3 DNA: TGCGCCAGCAGCTATTCAGGGGTAGGGGAAGGGGAGACCCAGTACTTC.

J is TRBJ1-2 and V is TRBV19; no clear D gene. In germline, CDR1 is LNHDA, CDR2 SQIVND (reference sequence). CDR3 size: 15 residues. The germline V and J ends were trimmed by 3 bases and 8 bases, with 19 bases remaining between them. The CDR3 DNA is TGTGCCAGTAGTATTTCAGGCGCGACGCTCCGAGGCTACACCTTC. This gives the protein CASSISGATLRGYTF.

This clone was seen a handful of times. The CDR3 nucleotides are TGTGCCAGCAGCGTAGGCGGGCCAGGCGGGGAGCTGTTTTTT. Translated: CASSVGGPGGELFF. The rearrangement links TRBV9 to TRBJ2-2, with D tentatively TRBD2 (5 bases). The ends were cut back, 0 bases at V and 7 bases at J, with 10 bases in the middle. CDR3 length: 14 amino acids. Germline V lookup: CDR1 SGDLS, CDR2 YYNGEE.

The V and J genes are TRBV10-3 and TRBJ1-1; maybe TRBD1 (6 bases). The V end lost 6 bases, the J end lost 3 bases, and 8 bases lay between the germline ends. The CDR3 has 12 residues. In germline, CDR1 is ENHRY, CDR2 SYGVKD. Written as DNA, the CDR3 is TGTGCCATCAGGAAGGGGGACACTGAAGCTTTCTTT. Protein: CAIRKGDTEAFF.

This chain joins TRBV11-2 and TRBJ2-2; D is possibly TRBD2 (7 bases). The CDR3 has 16 residues. V was clipped by 6 bases and J by 3 bases, with 17 bases between them. The germline gives CDR1 SGHAT, CDR2 FQNNGV. The CDR3 bases are TGTGCCAGCAGTCCGCGACGGGGGGCCTACACCGGGGAGCTGTTTTTT. Its translation is CASSPRRGAYTGELFF.

The chain is built from TRBV10-3 and TRBJ2-2; a weak D match, TRBD2 (6 bases). Germline CDR1 is ENHRY and CDR2 is SYGVKD. The length of the CDR3 is 16 residues. Trimming shortened V by 6 bases and J by 6 bases, and 20 bases separated the two germline ends. The DNA of the CDR3 is TGTGCCATCAGGCGGACTAACAGAACTTCAGCCGGGGAGCTGTTTTTT. Its translation: CAIRRTNRTSAGELFF.

This chain links TRBV7-2 with TRBJ2-1; 7 nucleotides align to TRBD2. This CDR3 is 15 amino acids long. The germline CDR1 and CDR2 sequences are SGHTA and FQGNSA. V lost 4 bases to trimming and J lost 6 bases; unmatched junction nucleotides: 9. For the CDR3, the DNA is TGTGCCAGCAGCTCTCCGGGACTAAGACTCAATGAGCAGTTCTTC. It specifies CASSSPGLRLNEQFF.

This chain uses TRBV28 with TRBJ2-3, with 13 bases aligning to TRBD2. V shed 1 base, J shed 3 bases, and the junction held 7 bases outside the gene matches. The CDR3 runs to 18 residues. Germline CDR1 and CDR2: MDHEN and SYDVKM. CDR3 in DNA: TGTGCCAGCAGTTTATACCCCTGGACTAGCGGGGGAACAGATACGCAGTATTTT. Protein: CASSLYPWTSGGTDTQYF.

Notes on this clone: At one of its ends the junction is not consistent with the germline gene, which may arise from a read error. The V call is TRBV2, the J call TRBJ1-2; D remains ambiguous. The CDR3 loop spans 11 amino acids. Germline CDR1 and CDR2: SNHLY and FYNNEI. The CDR3 is CASSEARARIF. For the CDR3, the DNA is TGTGCCAGCAGTGAGGCCCGTGCCCGAATCTTC.

The rearrangement joins TRBV11-2 to TRBJ1-6; 9 nucleotides agree with TRBD1. CDR1 and CDR2 from the germline V gene are SGHAT and FQNNGV. Trimming removed 5 bases from V and 8 bases from J; junction bases left unmatched: 4. This CDR3 comprises 14 residues. CDR3 sequence (DNA): TGTGCCAGCAGCCTACAGGGGGCGTATTCACCCCTCCACTTT. Its translation: CASSLQGAYSPLHF.

This clone was observed a handful of times. The chain carries TRBV7-9 and TRBJ2-1, with unresolved D. This CDR3 is 13 amino acids long. CDR1 is SEHNR, CDR2 FQNEAQ, per germline (reference sequence). V was pared by 1 base and J by 8 bases, with 9 bases between. The CDR3 DNA sequence: TGTGCCAGCAGCTTAGTGGTGGCGGATGAGCAGTTCTTC. Its protein is CASSLVVADEQFF.

The chain joins TRBV5-6 to TRBJ2-5; 7 positions match TRBD1. CDR1 is SGHDT, CDR2 YYEEEE, per germline. CDR3 length: 17 residues. V lost 3 bases and J lost 4; bases outside the gene matches: 15. The CDR3 reads CASSSIWGRGQGETQYF. The CDR3 region has the DNA TGTGCCAGCAGCTCAATCTGGGGTAGGGGGCAGGGAGAGACCCAGTACTTC.

The J gene is TRBJ2-7, the V gene TRBV6-1; tentatively, D is TRBD1 (5 bases). The CDR3 loop spans 14 amino acids. Germline loops: CDR1 MNHNS, CDR2 SASEGT. With 2 bases removed from V and 2 bases from J, the gap between germline ends came to 10 bases. The CDR3 spells CASSEKRGPYEQYF. The DNA for the CDR3 is TGTGCCAGCAGTGAAAAAAGGGGTCCCTACGAGCAGTACTTC.